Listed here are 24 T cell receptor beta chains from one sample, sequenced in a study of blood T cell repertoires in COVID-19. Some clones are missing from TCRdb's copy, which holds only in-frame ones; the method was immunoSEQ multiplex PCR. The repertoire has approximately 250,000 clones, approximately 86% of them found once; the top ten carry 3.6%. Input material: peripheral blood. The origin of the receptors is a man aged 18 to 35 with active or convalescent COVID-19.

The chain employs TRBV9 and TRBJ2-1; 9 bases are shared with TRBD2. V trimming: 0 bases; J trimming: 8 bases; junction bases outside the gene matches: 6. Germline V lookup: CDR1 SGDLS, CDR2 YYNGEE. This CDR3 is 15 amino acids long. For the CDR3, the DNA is TGTGCCAGCAGCGTAGCTTCAACTAGCGGGTATGAGCAGTTCTTC. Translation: CASSVASTSGYEQFF.

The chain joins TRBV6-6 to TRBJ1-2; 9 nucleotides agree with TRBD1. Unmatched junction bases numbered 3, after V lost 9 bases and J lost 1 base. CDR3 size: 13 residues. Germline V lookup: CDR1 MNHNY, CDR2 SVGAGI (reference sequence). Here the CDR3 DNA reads TGTGCCAGAGGGACAGGGAATAACTATGGCTACACCTTC. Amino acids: CARGTGNNYGYTF.

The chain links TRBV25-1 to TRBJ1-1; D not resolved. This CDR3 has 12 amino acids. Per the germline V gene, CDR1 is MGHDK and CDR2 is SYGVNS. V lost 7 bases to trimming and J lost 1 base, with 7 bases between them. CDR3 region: CASKRANTEAFF. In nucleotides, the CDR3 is TGTGCCAGCAAAAGAGCGAACACTGAAGCTTTCTTT.

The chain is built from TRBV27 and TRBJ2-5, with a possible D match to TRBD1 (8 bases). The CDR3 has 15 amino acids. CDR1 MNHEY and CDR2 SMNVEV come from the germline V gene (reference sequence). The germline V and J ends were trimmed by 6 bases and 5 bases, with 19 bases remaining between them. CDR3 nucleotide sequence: TGTGCCAGCAGCCCACAGGGGGGGGCCTGGGAGACCCAGTACTTC. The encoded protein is CASSPQGGAWETQYF.

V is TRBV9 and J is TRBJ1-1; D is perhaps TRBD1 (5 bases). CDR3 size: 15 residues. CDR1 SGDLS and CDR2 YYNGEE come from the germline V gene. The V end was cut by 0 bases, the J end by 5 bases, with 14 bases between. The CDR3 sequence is CASSVVVGKGTEAFF. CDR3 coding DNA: TGTGCCAGCAGCGTAGTGGTAGGGAAGGGGACTGAAGCTTTCTTT.

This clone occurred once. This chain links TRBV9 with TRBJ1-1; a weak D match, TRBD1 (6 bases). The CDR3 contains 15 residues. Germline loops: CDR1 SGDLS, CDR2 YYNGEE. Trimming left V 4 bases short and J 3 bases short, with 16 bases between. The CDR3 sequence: CASSLGGGGDTEAFF. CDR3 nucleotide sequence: TGTGCCAGCAGCTTAGGAGGGGGAGGGGACACTGAAGCTTTCTTT.

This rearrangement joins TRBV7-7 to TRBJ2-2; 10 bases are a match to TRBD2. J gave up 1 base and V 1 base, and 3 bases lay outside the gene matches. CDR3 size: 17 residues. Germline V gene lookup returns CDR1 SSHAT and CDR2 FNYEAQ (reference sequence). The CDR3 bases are TGTGCCAGCAGCTTAGGGGCTAGCGGGGGGAACACCGGGGAGCTGTTTTTT. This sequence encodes CASSLGASGGNTGELFF.

Here the CDR3 DNA reads TGTGCCAGCAACTCCGGGGTACCGGGACAGAAAAAATCCTACGAGCAGTACTTC. It is translated as CASNSGVPGQKKSYEQYF. The rearrangement links TRBV7-9 to TRBJ2-7; 7 nucleotides agree with TRBD1. Germline CDR1 reads SEHNR; CDR2 reads FQNEAQ (reference sequence). Trimming cost V 7 bases and J 1 base; bases outside gene matches: 19. This CDR3 has 18 amino acids.

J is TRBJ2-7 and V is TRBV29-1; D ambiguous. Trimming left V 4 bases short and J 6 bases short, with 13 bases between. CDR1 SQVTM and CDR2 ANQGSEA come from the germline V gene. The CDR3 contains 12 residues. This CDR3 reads CSVGPAEREQYF. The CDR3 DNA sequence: TGCAGCGTTGGTCCAGCCGAGCGCGAGCAGTACTTC.

The CDR3 sequence: CASSPGGQGGNQPQHF. DNA of the CDR3: TGTGCCAGCTCACCTGGGGGACAGGGTGGCAATCAGCCCCAGCATTTT. The chain employs TRBV18 and TRBJ1-5, with 9 positions matching TRBD1. Germline CDR1 reads KGHSH; CDR2 reads LQKENI. J gave up 2 bases and V 3 bases, and 5 bases lay outside the gene matches. This CDR3 has 16 residues.

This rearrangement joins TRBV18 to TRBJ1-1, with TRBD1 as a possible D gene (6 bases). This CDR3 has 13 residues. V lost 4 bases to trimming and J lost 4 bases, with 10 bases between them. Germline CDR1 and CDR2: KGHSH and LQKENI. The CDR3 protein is CASSLGARTEAFF. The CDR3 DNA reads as TGTGCCAGCTCACTGGGGGCGCGCACTGAAGCTTTCTTT. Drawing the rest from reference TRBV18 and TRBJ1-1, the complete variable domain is NAGVMQNPRHLVRRRGQEARLRCSPMKGHSHVYWYRQLPEEGLKFMVYLQKENIIDESGMPKERFSAEFPKEGPSILRIQQVVRGDSAAYFCASSLGARTEAFFGQGTRLTVV.

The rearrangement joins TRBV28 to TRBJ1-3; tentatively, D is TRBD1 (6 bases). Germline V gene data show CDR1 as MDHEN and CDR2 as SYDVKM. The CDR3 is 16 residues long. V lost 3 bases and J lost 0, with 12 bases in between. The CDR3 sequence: CASSLSTRGSGNTIYF. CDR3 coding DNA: TGTGCCAGCAGTTTGTCTACCAGGGGCTCTGGAAACACCATATATTTT.

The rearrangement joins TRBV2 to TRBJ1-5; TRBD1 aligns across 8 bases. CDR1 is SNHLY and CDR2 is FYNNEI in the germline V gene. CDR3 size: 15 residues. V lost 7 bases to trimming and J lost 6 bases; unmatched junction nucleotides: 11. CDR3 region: CASTQRQGTGQPQHF. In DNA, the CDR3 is TGTGCCAGCACCCAAAGACAGGGGACCGGTCAGCCCCAGCATTTT.

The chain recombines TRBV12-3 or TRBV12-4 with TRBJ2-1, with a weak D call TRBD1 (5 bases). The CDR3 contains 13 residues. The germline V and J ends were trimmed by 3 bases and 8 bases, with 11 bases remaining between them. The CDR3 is CASSFQGVDEQFF. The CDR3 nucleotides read TGTGCCAGCAGTTTTCAAGGGGTTGATGAGCAGTTCTTC.

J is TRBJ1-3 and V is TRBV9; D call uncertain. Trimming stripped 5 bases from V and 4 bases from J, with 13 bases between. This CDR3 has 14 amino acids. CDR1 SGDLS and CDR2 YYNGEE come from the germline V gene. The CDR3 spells CASRASAEGNTIYF. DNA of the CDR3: TGTGCCAGCAGGGCTTCGGCGGAGGGAAACACCATATATTTT.

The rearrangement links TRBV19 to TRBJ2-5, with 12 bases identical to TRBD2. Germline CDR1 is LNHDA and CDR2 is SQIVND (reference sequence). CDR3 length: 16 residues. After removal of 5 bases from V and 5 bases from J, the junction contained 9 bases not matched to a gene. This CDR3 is CASSGLAGPGAETQYF. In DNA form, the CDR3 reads TGTGCCAGTAGTGGACTAGCGGGACCCGGAGCCGAGACCCAGTACTTC. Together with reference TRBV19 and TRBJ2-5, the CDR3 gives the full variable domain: DGGITQSPKYLFRKEGQNVTLSCEQNLNHDAMYWYRQDPGQGLRLIYYSQIVNDFQKGDIAEGYSVSREKKESFPLTVTSAQKNPTAFYLCASSGLAGPGAETQYFGPGTRLLVL.

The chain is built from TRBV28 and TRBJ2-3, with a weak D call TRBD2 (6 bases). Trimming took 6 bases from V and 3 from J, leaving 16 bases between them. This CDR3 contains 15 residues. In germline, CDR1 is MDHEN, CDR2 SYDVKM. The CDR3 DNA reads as TGTGCCAGCAGCGTACCGGGACTTTCTACAGATACGCAGTATTTT. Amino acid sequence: CASSVPGLSTDTQYF.

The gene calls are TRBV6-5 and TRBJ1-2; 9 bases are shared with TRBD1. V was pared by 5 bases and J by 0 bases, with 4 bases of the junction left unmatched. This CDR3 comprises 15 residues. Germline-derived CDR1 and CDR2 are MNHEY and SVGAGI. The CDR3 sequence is CASSPDRGANYGYTF. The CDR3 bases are TGTGCCAGCAGTCCGGACAGGGGAGCTAACTATGGCTACACCTTC.

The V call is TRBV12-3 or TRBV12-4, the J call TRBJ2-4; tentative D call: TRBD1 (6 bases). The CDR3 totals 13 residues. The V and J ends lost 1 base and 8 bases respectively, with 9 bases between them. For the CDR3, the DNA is TGTGCCAGCAGTTTAGGGACAGAAGACATTCAGTACTTC. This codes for CASSLGTEDIQYF.

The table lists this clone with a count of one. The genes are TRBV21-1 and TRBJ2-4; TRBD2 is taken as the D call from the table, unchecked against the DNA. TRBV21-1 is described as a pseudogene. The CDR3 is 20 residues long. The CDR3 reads CASSRQKPGSTMRAKNIQYF. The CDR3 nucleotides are TGTGCCAGCAGCAGACAAAAACCGGGATCCACAATGCGGGCCAAAAACATTCAGTACTTC.

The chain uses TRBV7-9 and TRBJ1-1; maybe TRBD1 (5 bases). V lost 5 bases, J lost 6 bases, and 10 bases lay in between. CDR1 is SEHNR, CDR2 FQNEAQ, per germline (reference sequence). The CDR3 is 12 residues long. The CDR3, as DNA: TGTGCCAGCAGCCAGGGCTCCGCTGAAGCTTTCTTT. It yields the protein CASSQGSAEAFF.

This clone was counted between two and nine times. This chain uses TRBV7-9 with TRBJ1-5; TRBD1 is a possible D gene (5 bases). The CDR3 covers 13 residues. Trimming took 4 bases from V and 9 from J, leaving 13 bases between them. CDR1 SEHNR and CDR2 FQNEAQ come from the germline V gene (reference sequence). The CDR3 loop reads CASSYDSSLPQHF. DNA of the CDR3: TGTGCCAGCAGCTATGACAGCTCCTTGCCCCAGCATTTT.

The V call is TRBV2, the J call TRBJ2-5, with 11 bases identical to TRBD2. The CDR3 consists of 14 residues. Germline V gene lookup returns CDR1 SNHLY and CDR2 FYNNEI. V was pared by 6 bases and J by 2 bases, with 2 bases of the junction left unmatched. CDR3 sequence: CASRRTSGQETQYF. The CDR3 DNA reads TGTGCCAGCAGGCGGACTAGCGGGCAAGAGACCCAGTACTTC.

The CDR3 here is CASSLYGENTEAFF. CDR3 nucleotides: TGTGCCAGCAGCTTATACGGGGAGAACACTGAAGCTTTCTTT. The chain couples TRBV7-9 to TRBJ1-1; D unclear. CDR3 length equals 14 residues. Trimming cost V 2 bases and J 1 base, with 8 bases left between them. Germline V gene lookup returns CDR1 SEHNR and CDR2 FQNEAQ (reference sequence).